This TCR beta chain was recorded in a study of blood T cells in healthy people across ages. Donors ranged from roughly 6 to 100 years old and were healthy Caucasians in Russia. Isolated per sample were at least 6 million PBMCs. This clonotype turned up a few times. Antigen specificity is unknown. Germline V lookup: CDR1 MNHEY, CDR2 SMNVEV (reference sequence). Between the trimmed V and J ends, which lost 7 bases and 4 bases, there was a span of 15 bases. The CDR3 length is 14 residues. Overall study findings and caveats: Estimates of diversity drawn from one million T cells were considered underestimates.

The authors ran a second PCR of about 7 to 12 cycles using a sample-barcoded 5' primer and a J-beta primer mix. A minimum of 3 million CDR3-containing paired-end reads was obtained for each sample. MiXCR, applied by TCRdb to the 5' RACE reads, yields one record per CDR3 protein. This table holds 700,000 to 850,000 distinct CDR3 sequences, roughly 35% found once. The rearrangement links TRBV27 to TRBJ2-3; tentatively, D is TRBD2 (5 bases). The origin of this receptor is a man between 18 and 29 years old in good health. Sequenced material: blood. The CDR3 sequence is CASTIRAAADTQYF. The CDR3 DNA is TGTGCCAGCACCATACGAGCGGCGGCAGATACGCAGTATTTT.